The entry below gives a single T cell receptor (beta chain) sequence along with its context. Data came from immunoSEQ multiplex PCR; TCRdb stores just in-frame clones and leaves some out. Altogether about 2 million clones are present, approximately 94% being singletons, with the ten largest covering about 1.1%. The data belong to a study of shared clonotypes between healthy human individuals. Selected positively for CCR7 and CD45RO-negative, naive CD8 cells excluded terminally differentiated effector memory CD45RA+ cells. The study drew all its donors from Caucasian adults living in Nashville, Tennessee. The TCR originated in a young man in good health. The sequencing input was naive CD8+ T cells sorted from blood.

CDR3 DNA sequence: TGTGCCAGTAAAGTATTGAGCCTAGGGGACAATGAGCAGTTCTTC. Translated: CASKVLSLGDNEQFF. The rearrangement uses TRBV19 and TRBJ2-1; weak D call: TRBD1 (5 bases). Germline CDR1 is LNHDA and CDR2 is SQIVND (reference sequence). The CDR3 has 15 residues. Trimming removed 7 bases from V and 5 bases from J, with 18 bases in between.